Following are 26 T cell receptor beta chains from one sample sequenced in a study of T-cell memory formation after mild COVID-19. TCRdb used MiXCR to reprocess the 5' RACE reads, holding one entry per CDR3 protein. The sample lists a few hundred thousand distinct CDR3 sequences, around 25% seen once, with around 13% in the top ten. The sample consisted of PBMCs or a T cell subset sorted from them (not recorded which). Receptors were obtained from an adult woman who had mild COVID-19 (a few samples of this study predate the infection). Cell type and time point are not known.

The V call is TRBV20-1, the J call TRBJ2-7; 8 bases match TRBD2. Per the germline V gene, CDR1 is DFQATT and CDR2 is SNEGSKA (reference sequence). Unmatched junction bases numbered 7, after V lost 6 bases and J lost 3 bases. The CDR3 consists of 13 residues. The CDR3 nucleotides read TGCAGTGCCGAACTAGCGGCAGGCTACGAGCAGTACTTC. It yields the protein CSAELAAGYEQYF.

This chain joins TRBV6-2 or TRBV6-3 and TRBJ2-1, with 16 bases matching TRBD2. The germline V gene encodes CDR1 MNHEY and CDR2 SVGEGT. The CDR3 runs to 17 residues. After removal of 6 bases from V and 0 bases from J, the junction contained 2 bases not matched to a gene. CDR3 nucleotides: TGTGCCAGCAGGGGACTAGCGGGAGGGAACTCCTACAATGAGCAGTTCTTC. The encoded protein is CASRGLAGGNSYNEQFF.

The sample holds a few counts of this clonotype. The chain joins TRBV3-1 to TRBJ1-1, with 11 bases matching TRBD1. The V gene's germline CDR1 is LGHDT and CDR2 YNNKEL (reference sequence). V was pared by 3 bases and J by 3 bases, with 3 bases of the junction left unmatched. This CDR3 is 15 amino acids long. The CDR3 region is CASSHGTGGDTEAFF. The DNA of the CDR3 is TGTGCCAGCAGCCACGGGACAGGGGGGGACACTGAAGCTTTCTTT.

V is TRBV7-9 and J is TRBJ1-4, with D perhaps TRBD1 (5 bases). Trimming removed 2 bases at V and 0 bases at J, with 13 bases between. The CDR3 extends over 17 amino acids. Germline lookup yields CDR1 SEHNR and CDR2 FQNEAQ (reference sequence). CDR3 in DNA: TGTGCCAGCAGCTTATGGGGCGGGAGAGCAACTAATGAAAAACTGTTTTTT. This codes for CASSLWGGRATNEKLFF.

V is TRBV9 and J is TRBJ1-1; D is possibly TRBD1 (5 bases). V was pared by 3 bases and J by 1 base, with 13 bases between. Germline V gene lookup returns CDR1 SGDLS and CDR2 YYNGEE. This CDR3 region has 15 residues. The CDR3 loop reads CASSDDVTENTEAFF. The CDR3 DNA sequence: TGTGCCAGCAGCGATGACGTGACAGAGAACACTGAAGCTTTCTTT.

The chain employs TRBV5-1 and TRBJ2-6, with D perhaps matching TRBD1 (6 bases). Trimming pared 0 bases from V and 2 bases from J, leaving 12 bases between. In germline, CDR1 is SGHRS, CDR2 YFSETQ. This CDR3 region has 17 residues. As DNA, the CDR3 is TGCGCCAGCAGCTTGGAGGCAGGGGTCCCTGGGGCCAACGTCCTGACTTTC. It is translated as CASSLEAGVPGANVLTF. Drawing the rest from reference TRBV5-1 and TRBJ2-6, the complete variable domain is KAGVTQTPRYLIKTRGQQVTLSCSPISGHRSVSWYQQTPGQGLQFLFEYFSETQRNKGNFPGRFSGRQFSNSRSEMNVSTLELGDSALYLCASSLEAGVPGANVLTFGAGSRLTVL.

A few counts support this clonotype. The CDR3 spells CASSKGTVALTGNQPQHF. The CDR3 region has the DNA TGTGCCAGCAGTAAAGGGACAGTGGCTTTAACGGGCAATCAGCCCCAGCATTTT. This chain joins TRBV6-6 and TRBJ1-5; 7 nucleotides align to TRBD1. The CDR3 sequence is 18 residues long. Per the germline V gene, CDR1 is MNHNY and CDR2 is SVGAGI (reference sequence). Trimming removed 5 bases from V and 2 bases from J; junction bases left unmatched: 15.

The chain is built from TRBV7-9 and TRBJ1-1; 8 bases are a match to TRBD1. The CDR3 spans 13 residues. Germline CDR1 reads SEHNR; CDR2 reads FQNEAQ (reference sequence). The ends lost 3 bases at V and 8 bases at J; junction bases unmatched: 5. CDR3 residues: CASSLHRGREAFF. CDR3 in DNA: TGTGCCAGCAGCTTGCACAGGGGGAGGGAAGCTTTCTTT.

This clonotype was seen only once. V and J are TRBV18 and TRBJ2-5; D is uncertain. Germline CDR1 reads KGHSH; CDR2 reads LQKENI. The CDR3 runs 15 residues. Deletions cut 2 bases from V and 1 base from J, with 11 bases between. The CDR3 loop reads CASSPLPAAQETQYF. Written as DNA, the CDR3 is TGTGCCAGCTCACCATTACCCGCAGCCCAAGAGACCCAGTACTTC.

This clonotype was seen many times. V usage is TRBV7-3 and J usage is TRBJ2-5; D call uncertain. Trimming took off 5 bases at V and 4 bases at J, with 11 bases between the two ends. The CDR3 contains 13 residues. Per the germline V gene, CDR1 is SGHTA and CDR2 is FQGTGA. The CDR3 sequence is CASSPGLRETQYF. Written as DNA, the CDR3 is TGTGCCAGCAGCCCCGGATTGCGAGAGACCCAGTACTTC.

The sample holds a few counts of this clonotype. The V and J genes are TRBV5-6 and TRBJ1-2, with 7 bases identical to TRBD1. Germline V gene sequence: CDR1 SGHDT, CDR2 YYEEEE. The CDR3 is 14 amino acids. V dropped 4 bases and J dropped 4; count of bases not matched to a gene: 7. DNA of the CDR3: TGTGCCAGCAGCGGGTCCGGGACAGCCTATGGCTACACCTTC. This gives the protein CASSGSGTAYGYTF. Based on the CDR3 plus reference TRBV5-6 and TRBJ1-2, the full variable domain is DAGVTQSPTHLIKTRGQQVTLRCSPKSGHDTVSWYQQALGQGPQFIFQYYEEEERQRGNFPDRFSGHQFPNYSSELNVNALLLGDSALYLCASSGSGTAYGYTFGSGTRLTVV.

This clonotype was counted between two and nine times. The chain is built from TRBV20-1 and TRBJ2-2; 12 nucleotides agree with TRBD2. The ends lost 1 base at V and 4 bases at J; junction bases unmatched: 4. Looked up from germline, CDR1 is DFQATT and CDR2 is SNEGSKA (reference sequence). This CDR3 has 16 residues. DNA of the CDR3: TGCAGTGCTAGAGGCCTAGCGGGAGGGTTCACCGGGGAGCTGTTTTTT. It encodes CSARGLAGGFTGELFF.

This chain links TRBV29-1 with TRBJ1-1; D uncertain. Germline V gene lookup returns CDR1 SQVTM and CDR2 ANQGSEA. The ends were cut back, 4 bases at V and 0 bases at J, with 9 bases in the middle. The CDR3 sequence is 13 residues long. CDR3 bases: TGCAGCGTTGGGCTCAGGCTGAACACTGAAGCTTTCTTT. It codes for CSVGLRLNTEAFF.

CDR3 DNA: TGCGCCAGCAGCCAAGGGGCTGACGGGAGCTACGAGCAGTACTTC. Translated: CASSQGADGSYEQYF. The rearrangement uses TRBV4-1 and TRBJ2-7; D might be TRBD2 (6 bases). Per the germline V gene, CDR1 is MGHRA and CDR2 is YSYEKL. Trimming left V 1 base short and J 3 bases short, with 13 bases between. This CDR3 region has 15 residues.

This clonotype has a handful of counts. The chain has TRBV6-1 and TRBJ2-6, with unresolved D. Trimming left V 8 bases short and J 0 bases short, with 2 bases between. The CDR3 has 12 residues. CDR1 and CDR2 from the germline V gene are MNHNS and SASEGT. In DNA, the CDR3 is TGTGCCAGCGACTCTGGGGCCAACGTCCTGACTTTC. This encodes CASDSGANVLTF.

This clonotype was seen only a few times. CDR3 DNA sequence: TGCAGCGTTGCGGCCCAGACGAACACTGAAGCTTTCTTT. It codes for CSVAAQTNTEAFF. The rearrangement uses TRBV29-1 and TRBJ1-1; D is unclear. Trimming shortened V by 4 bases and J by 1 base, and 10 bases separated the two germline ends. Germline V CDR1 and CDR2: SQVTM, ANQGSEA. The CDR3 has 13 amino acids.

The rearrangement joins TRBV20-1 to TRBJ1-2, with D unresolved. Looked up from germline, CDR1 is DFQATT and CDR2 is SNEGSKA (reference sequence). V lost 3 bases and J lost 2, with 10 bases in between. The CDR3 is 13 amino acids. This CDR3 reads CSASVTVNYGYTF. The CDR3 DNA follows: TGCAGTGCTAGTGTCACAGTAAACTATGGCTACACCTTC.

This clonotype was counted a few times. The J gene is TRBJ2-2, the V gene TRBV12-3 or TRBV12-4; 8 positions match TRBD2. Trimming removed 6 bases from V and 7 bases from J; junction bases left unmatched: 7. The CDR3 has 14 amino acids. CDR3 protein: CASRTGLEGGELFF. The DNA of the CDR3 is TGTGCCAGCAGGACGGGACTAGAGGGCGGGGAGCTGTTTTTT.

There are a few counts of this clonotype. The V gene is TRBV7-9, the J gene TRBJ1-6; 9 bases are shared with TRBD1. Germline CDR1 reads SEHNR; CDR2 reads FQNEAQ (reference sequence). The ends lost 5 bases at V and 4 bases at J; junction bases unmatched: 6. The CDR3 has 16 residues. CDR3 bases: TGTGCCAGCAGCACGACCGACAGGGGGTATAATTCACCCCTCCACTTT. Residues: CASSTTDRGYNSPLHF.

This clonotype has a handful of counts. V is TRBV5-4 and J is TRBJ2-4; 8 bases fit TRBD1. This CDR3 contains 14 residues. V trimming: 5 bases; J trimming: 1 base; junction bases outside the gene matches: 2. CDR1 SGHNT and CDR2 YYREEE come from the germline V gene (reference sequence). The CDR3 nucleotides read TGTGCCAGCAGGGCAGGGGGCGCCAAAAACATTCAGTACTTC. Amino acids: CASRAGGAKNIQYF.

V gene TRBV10-3 combines with J gene TRBJ1-3; D is perhaps TRBD1 (5 bases). V was cut by 6 bases and J by 6 bases, with 18 bases left in between. The germline V gene has CDR1 ENHRY and CDR2 SYGVKD. This CDR3 is 15 amino acids long. CDR3 sequence: CAISPGPGLQNTIYF. CDR3 coding DNA: TGTGCCATCAGCCCAGGGCCGGGACTGCAAAACACCATATATTTT.

This clonotype was detected only a few times. The CDR3 sequence is CASSYGGSVDSPLHF. In nucleotides, the CDR3 is TGTGCCAGCAGTTACGGGGGGTCTGTAGATTCACCCCTCCACTTT. V and J are TRBV6-5 and TRBJ1-6, with D maybe TRBD1 (5 bases). CDR1 MNHEY and CDR2 SVGAGI come from the germline V gene. The CDR3 is 15 amino acids. Trimming pared 2 bases from V and 8 bases from J, leaving 13 bases between.

This clonotype has just a few counts. The chain combines TRBV15 with TRBJ2-5; 8 bases align to TRBD2. Germline assignment: CDR1 LNHNV and CDR2 YYDKDF (reference sequence). This CDR3 is 15 amino acids long. The J segment lost 3 bases and the V segment lost 0 bases, leaving 3 bases of the junction unmatched. The CDR3 spells CATSREVREEETQYF. The CDR3 DNA sequence: TGTGCCACCAGCAGAGAGGTGCGGGAGGAAGAGACCCAGTACTTC.

V is TRBV12-3 or TRBV12-4 and J is TRBJ1-2; no reliable D call. The CDR3 is 12 residues long. Trimming removed 4 bases at V and 4 bases at J, with 7 bases between. DNA for the CDR3: TGTGCCAGCAGTTCTGGAGTCTATGGCTACACCTTC. Translated, it gives CASSSGVYGYTF.

This chain links TRBV6-1 with TRBJ2-7; 9 bases agree with TRBD2. CDR3 length equals 16 residues. With 0 bases clipped from V and 3 bases from J, the junction kept 6 bases outside the gene matches. Germline V CDR1 and CDR2: MNHNS, SASEGT. The chain's CDR3 is CASSEAQVAGVYEQYF. The CDR3 bases are TGTGCCAGCAGTGAAGCGCAGGTAGCGGGGGTCTACGAGCAGTACTTC.

This rearrangement joins TRBV4-1 to TRBJ1-5, with D maybe TRBD1 (6 bases). Trimming stripped 3 bases from V and 3 bases from J, with 15 bases between. The germline V gene has CDR1 MGHRA and CDR2 YSYEKL. The CDR3 consists of 16 residues. CDR3: CASSHIYRVPNQPQHF. CDR3 in DNA: TGCGCCAGCAGCCACATCTACAGGGTTCCCAATCAGCCCCAGCATTTT.